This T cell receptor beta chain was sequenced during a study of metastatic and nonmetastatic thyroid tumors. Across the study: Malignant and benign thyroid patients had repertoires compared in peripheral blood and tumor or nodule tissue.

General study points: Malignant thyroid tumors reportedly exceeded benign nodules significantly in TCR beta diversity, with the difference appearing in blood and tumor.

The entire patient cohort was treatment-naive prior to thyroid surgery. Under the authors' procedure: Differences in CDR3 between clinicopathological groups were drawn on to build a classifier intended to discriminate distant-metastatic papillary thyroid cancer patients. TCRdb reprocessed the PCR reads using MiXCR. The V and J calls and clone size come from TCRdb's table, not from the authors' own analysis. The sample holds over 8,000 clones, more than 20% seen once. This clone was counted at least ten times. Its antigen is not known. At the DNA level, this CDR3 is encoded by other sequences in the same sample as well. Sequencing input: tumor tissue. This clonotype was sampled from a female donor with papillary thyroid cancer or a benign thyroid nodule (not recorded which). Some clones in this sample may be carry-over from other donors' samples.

CDR3 protein: CASSLAPGTVNSPLHF. CDR3 nucleotides: TGCGCCAGCAGCTTGGCCCCCGGGACAGTTAATTCACCCCTCCACTTT. The V and J genes are TRBV5-1 and TRBJ1-6; 7 nucleotides agree with TRBD1. Germline-derived CDR1 and CDR2 are SGHRS and YFSETQ. Germline trimming cut 0 bases from V and 6 bases from J; bases unmatched to any gene: 6. The CDR3 has 16 residues.